Each of the 19 T cell receptor beta chains below was sequenced from the same sample in a study of shared clonotypes between healthy human individuals. Method: immunoSEQ multiplex PCR; TCRdb's copy keeps in-frame clones and lacks some. Of 650,000 to 750,000 clones in the sample, roughly 78% were seen once. Sequenced sample: memory CD4+ T cells sorted from blood. Noted subset: CD45RA-negative fraction. Receptor source: a woman aged 25 to 45 in good health.

Details on this clone: Other DNA sequences in the sample encode the same CDR3. This rearrangement joins TRBV6-1 to TRBJ1-5; TRBD1 aligns across 9 bases. The CDR3 is made up of 15 amino acids. J gave up 2 bases and V 4 bases, and 3 bases lay outside the gene matches. Germline CDR1 is MNHNS and CDR2 is SASEGT. For the CDR3, the DNA is TGTGCCAGCAGTGGCGGGACAGGGCGCAATCAGCCCCAGCATTTT. It is translated as CASSGGTGRNQPQHF.

V gene TRBV6-6 combines with J gene TRBJ2-7, with 9 nucleotides matching TRBD2. The CDR3 is 15 residues long. CDR1 and CDR2 from the germline V gene are MNHNY and SVGAGI (reference sequence). V lost 5 bases, J lost 3 bases, and 8 bases stayed unmatched. CDR3: CASSPVAGAVYEQYF. In DNA, the CDR3 is TGTGCCAGCAGTCCAGTAGCGGGAGCAGTCTACGAGCAGTACTTC.

J is TRBJ1-5 and V is TRBV19; D is ambiguous. The V and J ends lost 7 bases and 2 bases respectively, with 18 bases between them. This CDR3 region has 16 residues. Germline CDR1 and CDR2: LNHDA and SQIVND (reference sequence). CDR3 DNA: TGTGCCAGTATCGGAGAGGGCGGTTTTGGCAATCAGCCCCAGCATTTT. Amino acids: CASIGEGGFGNQPQHF.

By sample fraction, this clone is medium-sized. The chain recombines TRBV28 with TRBJ1-1, with D uncertain. Germline V gene lookup returns CDR1 MDHEN and CDR2 SYDVKM. The CDR3 spans 15 residues. Trimming stripped 6 bases from V and 3 bases from J, with 17 bases between. In nucleotides, the CDR3 is TGTGCCAGCAGCCGAGTCGGGCAGGTACACACTGAAGCTTTCTTT. Translating gives CASSRVGQVHTEAFF.

This clone appeared many times. V gene TRBV5-1 combines with J gene TRBJ1-2; D is perhaps TRBD1 (6 bases). CDR3 size: 16 residues. From germline, CDR1 is SGHRS and CDR2 YFSETQ. V was trimmed by 7 bases and J by 1 base, leaving 20 bases between them. CDR3 nucleotides: TGCGCCAGCGGTCTGGGACAAGCAACTTTTAACTATGGCTACACCTTC. Its protein is CASGLGQATFNYGYTF.

The gene calls are TRBV27 and TRBJ2-5; no firm D call. Germline CDR1 and CDR2: MNHEY and SMNVEV (reference sequence). Deletions cut 6 bases from V and 4 bases from J, with 21 bases between. The length of the CDR3 is 16 residues. DNA of the CDR3: TGTGCCAGCAGCCCGGTCGGCGTTTTGATTCCAGAGACCCAGTACTTC. Its translation is CASSPVGVLIPETQYF.

The rearrangement uses TRBV5-1 and TRBJ2-7; TRBD2 aligns across 9 bases. The CDR3 spans 16 residues. The J segment lost 1 base and the V segment lost 0 bases, leaving 5 bases of the junction unmatched. The germline V gene encodes CDR1 SGHRS and CDR2 YFSETQ. The CDR3 here is CASSLAIAGASYEQYF. The CDR3, as DNA: TGCGCCAGCAGCTTGGCCATAGCGGGAGCGTCCTACGAGCAGTACTTC.

The J gene is TRBJ2-7, the V gene TRBV5-4; TRBD1 matches 10 bases. CDR1 and CDR2 from the germline V gene are SGHNT and YYREEE (reference sequence). The CDR3 spans 14 residues. Trimming cost V 4 bases and J 5 bases; bases outside gene matches: 6. CDR3 in amino acids: CASSMGQGFNEQYF. DNA of the CDR3: TGTGCCAGCAGCATGGGACAGGGGTTCAACGAGCAGTACTTC.

This clone was found once. This rearrangement joins TRBV9 to TRBJ2-5, with 13 bases fitting TRBD2. The CDR3 length is 16 residues. CDR1 is SGDLS, CDR2 YYNGEE, per germline. J was trimmed by 5 bases and V by 3 bases; bases with no gene match: 7. The CDR3 bases are TGTGCCAGCAGCGAGCCGGGACTAGCGGGAATCGAGACCCAGTACTTC. Its protein product is CASSEPGLAGIETQYF.

About this clone: The same CDR3 can be traced to other DNA sequences in this sample. The chain carries TRBV19 and TRBJ1-5; 9 nucleotides agree with TRBD1. The germline V gene has CDR1 LNHDA and CDR2 SQIVND (reference sequence). V dropped 6 bases and J dropped 1; count of bases not matched to a gene: 1. CDR3 length equals 14 residues. The CDR3 spells CASRGQGSNQPQHF. CDR3 DNA sequence: TGTGCCAGTAGGGGACAGGGAAGCAATCAGCCCCAGCATTTT.

The genes are TRBV5-4 and TRBJ1-2; D not resolved. The CDR3 consists of 14 residues. Germline V gene sequence: CDR1 SGHNT, CDR2 YYREEE (reference sequence). V lost 3 bases and J lost 2, with 11 bases in between. CDR3 residues: CASSSRTENYGYTF. DNA for the CDR3: TGTGCCAGCAGCTCCCGGACGGAGAACTATGGCTACACCTTC.

The chain joins TRBV7-9 to TRBJ2-2; no definite D call. Germline CDR1 reads SEHNR; CDR2 reads FQNEAQ (reference sequence). V gave up 6 bases and J gave up 3 bases, with 11 bases separating them. The CDR3 loop spans 14 amino acids. CDR3 nucleotides: TGTGCCAGCAGTCATACAGAATACACCGGGGAGCTGTTTTTT. Protein sequence: CASSHTEYTGELFF.

This sequence joins TRBV6-1 and TRBJ1-3; possible D gene TRBD1, 5 bases. V shed 9 bases and J shed 3 bases, with 9 bases lying between them. CDR3 length: 12 amino acids. The germline gives CDR1 MNHNS, CDR2 SASEGT. CDR3 nucleotides: TGTGCCAGTGGGACCGATGGAAACACCATATATTTT. Translating gives CASGTDGNTIYF.

The chain joins TRBV7-9 to TRBJ2-7; D not resolved. The CDR3 has 12 residues. Deletions cut 2 bases from V and 4 bases from J, with 6 bases between. Germline CDR1 reads SEHNR; CDR2 reads FQNEAQ (reference sequence). DNA for the CDR3: TGTGCCAGCAGCTTAAACTATTACGAGCAGTACTTC. This translates into CASSLNYYEQYF.

V and J are TRBV7-8 and TRBJ2-7, with D hard to call. Trimming pared 5 bases from V and 0 bases from J, leaving 11 bases between. Germline V lookup: CDR1 SGHVS, CDR2 FQNEAQ. This CDR3 has 14 amino acids. The CDR3 DNA follows: TGTGCCAGCAGCCCCAATCCAGCCTCCTACGAGCAGTACTTC. Encoded protein: CASSPNPASYEQYF.

V usage is TRBV6-1 and J usage is TRBJ1-2; D not certain. Per germline, CDR1 MNHNS and CDR2 SASEGT. V lost 0 bases, J lost 3 bases, and 5 bases lay in between. CDR3 length equals 13 residues. The CDR3 DNA is TGTGCCAGCAGTGAAGCGGGAGACTATGGCTACACCTTC. Protein: CASSEAGDYGYTF.

The table lists this clone with a count of one. This rearrangement joins TRBV10-3 to TRBJ1-2; D gene uncertain. Germline loops: CDR1 ENHRY, CDR2 SYGVKD. V lost 6 bases to trimming and J lost 8 bases, with 10 bases between them. The CDR3 sequence is 11 residues long. CDR3 residues: CAISFREGYTF. The CDR3 region has the DNA TGTGCCATCAGCTTCCGCGAAGGCTACACCTTC.

This clone turned up a few times. Different DNA sequences within this sample yield the same CDR3. This sequence joins TRBV7-2 and TRBJ1-5; D is uncertain. The V end was cut by 2 bases, the J end by 0 bases, with 5 bases between. The CDR3 contains 14 residues. Looked up from germline, CDR1 is SGHTA and CDR2 is FQGNSA. CDR3 residues: CASSLTSSNQPQHF. The CDR3 DNA sequence: TGTGCCAGCAGCTTAACCAGTAGCAATCAGCCCCAGCATTTT.

The chain couples TRBV30 to TRBJ1-2, with a tentative D call TRBD1 (6 bases). Germline-derived CDR1 and CDR2 are GTSNPN and SVGIG (reference sequence). The CDR3 contains 10 residues. V was cut by 6 bases and J by 8 bases, with 10 bases left in between. The CDR3 DNA reads TGTGCCTGCAGGGGCCACGGCTACACCTTC. Residues: CACRGHGYTF.